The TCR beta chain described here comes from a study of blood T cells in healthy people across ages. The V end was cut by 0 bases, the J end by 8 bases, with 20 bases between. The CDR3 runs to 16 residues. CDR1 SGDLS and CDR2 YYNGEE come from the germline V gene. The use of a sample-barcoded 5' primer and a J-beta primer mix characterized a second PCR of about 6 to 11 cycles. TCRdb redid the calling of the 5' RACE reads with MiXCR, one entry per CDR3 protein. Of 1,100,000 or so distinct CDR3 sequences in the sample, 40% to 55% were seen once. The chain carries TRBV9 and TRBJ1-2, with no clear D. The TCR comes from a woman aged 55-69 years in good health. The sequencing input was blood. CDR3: CASSVDITPLGWGYTF. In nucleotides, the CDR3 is TGTGCCAGCAGCGTAGATATTACCCCTCTAGGATGGGGCTACACCTTC.